A single sample is the source of the 10 T cell receptor beta chains below, sequenced in a study of shared clonotypes between healthy human individuals. Measured with immunoSEQ multiplex PCR; TCRdb has only the in-frame clones, and not every one. The data hold 2 million to 3 million clones, with 93% observed a single time. Sequenced sample: naive CD4+ T cells from PBMCs. Subset here: CD45RA+ positively selected. The receptors come from a man between 18 and 35 years old in good health. Some clones in this sample may be carry-over from other donors' samples.

The chain combines TRBV18 with TRBJ2-1; TRBD2 might be the D (6 bases). The CDR3 loop spans 16 amino acids. CDR1 is KGHSH, CDR2 LQKENI, per germline. Trimming removed 4 bases at V and 0 bases at J, with 13 bases between. The CDR3 is CASSRVGRSSYNEQFF. The CDR3 coding sequence is TGTGCCAGCTCACGGGTAGGGAGGAGCTCCTACAATGAGCAGTTCTTC.

This chain connects TRBV19 to TRBJ2-2; the D gene is possibly TRBD2 (5 bases). This CDR3 spans 18 amino acids. CDR1 is LNHDA and CDR2 is SQIVND in the germline V gene (reference sequence). Deletions cut 3 bases from V and 3 bases from J, with 20 bases between. CDR3 coding DNA: TGTGCCAGTAGTATTTCCAGGAGGAATTTTATGGACACCGGGGAGCTGTTTTTT. Residues: CASSISRRNFMDTGELFF.

The sample holds one count of this clone. The chain has TRBV2 and TRBJ2-7; 9 bases are shared with TRBD2. Germline lookup yields CDR1 SNHLY and CDR2 FYNNEI. V dropped 8 bases and J dropped 2; count of bases not matched to a gene: 10. This CDR3 has 15 amino acids. The CDR3 is CASPPGGTSPYEQYF. DNA for the CDR3: TGTGCCAGCCCCCCCGGAGGGACTAGCCCCTACGAGCAGTACTTC.

V is TRBV7-2 and J is TRBJ2-5; no definite D call. CDR1 is SGHTA and CDR2 is FQGNSA in the germline V gene. This CDR3 contains 13 residues. V was clipped by 6 bases and J by 5 bases, with 13 bases between them. CDR3 sequence: CASRINFGETQYF. CDR3 bases: TGTGCCAGCAGGATCAACTTTGGGGAGACCCAGTACTTC.

V is TRBV7-9 and J is TRBJ1-1; 7 bases match TRBD1. Looked up from germline, CDR1 is SEHNR and CDR2 is FQNEAQ (reference sequence). With V trimmed by 5 bases and J by 2 bases, 5 bases remained unmatched. The CDR3 runs to 14 residues. This chain's CDR3 is CASSRRQGNTEAFF. CDR3 coding DNA: TGTGCCAGCAGCCGGAGACAGGGTAACACTGAAGCTTTCTTT.

V usage is TRBV27 and J usage is TRBJ1-5; the D is unclear. The CDR3 is made up of 18 amino acids. The germline V gene has CDR1 MNHEY and CDR2 SMNVEV (reference sequence). The ends were cut back, 5 bases at V and 0 bases at J, with 20 bases in the middle. The CDR3 region has the DNA TGTGCCAGCAGTCCCCTCGGCCGGCAGCCACCTAGCAATCAGCCCCAGCATTTT. It specifies CASSPLGRQPPSNQPQHF.

This rearrangement joins TRBV5-1 to TRBJ2-5; 10 bases are a match to TRBD2. V lost 5 bases and J lost 4; bases outside the gene matches: 11. CDR3 length: 16 amino acids. Germline V gene sequence: CDR1 SGHRS, CDR2 YFSETQ. CDR3 coding DNA: TGCGCCAGCAGTGCGAATCCTAGCGGGAGCGGAGAGACCCAGTACTTC. Encoded protein: CASSANPSGSGETQYF.

The rearrangement joins TRBV7-9 to TRBJ2-7; 7 nucleotides match TRBD1. The CDR3 consists of 16 residues. The V gene's germline CDR1 is SEHNR and CDR2 FQNEAQ (reference sequence). V was pared by 1 base and J by 6 bases, with 12 bases of the junction left unmatched. Here the CDR3 reads CASSLGAGGSIGEQYF. The CDR3 DNA reads TGTGCCAGCAGCTTAGGGGCAGGGGGTTCAATAGGCGAGCAGTACTTC. Based on the CDR3 plus reference TRBV7-9 and TRBJ2-7, the full variable domain is DTGVSQNPRHKITKRGQNVTFRCDPISEHNRLYWYRQTLGQGPEFLTYFQNEAQLEKSRLLSDRFSAERPKGSFSTLEIQRTEQGDSAMYLCASSLGAGGSIGEQYFGPGTRLTVT.

Comments on this clone: Additional DNA sequences in this sample encode the identical CDR3. The chain recombines TRBV7-9 with TRBJ1-2; 7 nucleotides agree with TRBD1. The CDR3 totals 12 residues. The trim removed 5 bases at V and 8 bases at J, leaving 5 bases unmatched. Germline CDR1 is SEHNR and CDR2 is FQNEAQ (reference sequence). The CDR3 loop reads CASSPTGDGYTF. The CDR3, as DNA: TGTGCCAGCAGCCCCACAGGGGACGGCTACACCTTC. Combining the CDR3 with reference TRBV7-9 and TRBJ1-2 gives the whole variable domain DTGVSQNPRHKITKRGQNVTFRCDPISEHNRLYWYRQTLGQGPEFLTYFQNEAQLEKSRLLSDRFSAERPKGSFSTLEIQRTEQGDSAMYLCASSPTGDGYTFGSGTRLTVV.

Comments on this clone: This same CDR3 is encoded by further DNA sequences in the sample. The CDR3 loop reads CASSQGSGTEAFF. The CDR3 DNA reads TGCGCCAGCAGCCAGGGGTCGGGCACTGAAGCTTTCTTT. The J gene is TRBJ1-1, the V gene TRBV5-1; D is possibly TRBD1 (6 bases). Germline CDR1 is SGHRS and CDR2 is YFSETQ. Deletions cut 4 bases from V and 4 bases from J, with 11 bases between. CDR3 length: 13 residues.